This record covers a single TCR beta chain. Its antigen is not identified. This specimen comes from a study of blood T cells in healthy people across ages. Whole-study findings and limits: Compared with aged donors, long-lived donors showed fewer expanded clones, suggesting selection. Measured against age, TCR beta diversity per million T cells decreased in a roughly linear manner.

Each donor had 8.5 to 10 milliliters of peripheral blood drawn. The use of a sample-barcoded 5' primer and a J-beta primer mix characterized a second PCR of about 6 to 12 cycles. TCRdb called the 5' RACE reads again in MiXCR, with one record for every CDR3 protein. The table shows more than 750,000 distinct CDR3 sequences, with 25% to 30% occurring only once. CDR1 is LGHDT and CDR2 is YNNKEL in the germline V gene (reference sequence). The CDR3 runs to 15 residues. V was trimmed by 1 base and J by 2 bases, leaving 9 bases between them. These data were also filed under a second study, of T cells of mothers and their children. This second study notes: Nobody spotted any persistent microchimeric T cell clones.

The sequence was obtained from a woman aged 40 to 49 in good health. This chain links TRBV3-1 with TRBJ1-5, with a possible D match to TRBD1 (6 bases). Sequencing was carried out using blood. CDR3 region: CASSQGGTRNQPQHF. The CDR3 DNA follows: TGTGCCAGCAGCCAAGGGGGGACACGCAATCAGCCCCAGCATTTT.